This entry features one TCR beta chain sequence. What antigen it recognizes has not been identified. Per-nucleotide qualities are absent, and no much larger clonotype sits a single base away. CDR1 and CDR2 (DFQATT, SNEGSKA) derive from the germline V gene (reference sequence). Deletion took 4 bases off V and 2 bases off J, with a span of 17 bases between the germline ends. The CDR3 contains 16 residues, cysteine and phenylalanine counted. Kept here is only the CDR3 DNA, which spans 48 bases and is read in frame from base 1. The sample comes from a study (dated by TCRdb to between 2015 and 2017). For the wider study: The study set out to test whether tumor-infiltrating Tregs in breast cancer get recruited from blood Tregs or are instead converted in situ from other CD4+ T cell subsets. The study at large found these results: The larger-cohort validation was restricted to a single TCR beta V-J rearrangement rather than whole repertoires. Tumor memory CD4+ T cell TCR gene usage was found to cluster with blood and lymph node memory CD4+ cells and with lymph node naive CD4+ cells. The greatest overlap of tumor-infiltrating Treg TCR alpha and beta sequences was observed with tumor naive CD4+ T cells, followed by blood naive CD4+ T cells.

Naive CD4+ T cells were purified with the Miltenyi Naive CD4+ T Cell Isolation kit, with Tregs depleted using CD25 microbeads. Tregs, naive and memory CD4+ T cells from tumor, blood and ipsilateral draining lymph nodes of a handful of breast cancer patients underwent full-length TCR alpha and beta sequencing. Tumor tissue and lymph nodes obtained from ipsilateral axillary dissection were perfused with PBS, minced and then digested with collagenase I and hyaluronidase. Ficoll density gradient centrifugation was used to isolate mononuclear cells from either lymph nodes or 50 ml of peripheral blood. A purity exceeding 90% was confirmed by FACS for the sorted cell populations. Amplification of full-length TCR variable regions was done by 5' RACE PCR using constant-region reverse primers, and this step was followed by semi-nested PCR with Nested Universal Primer A. Using the ReliaPrep RNA Cell Miniprep System, total RNA was extracted, and the SMARTer RACE 5'/3' Kit was then used to reverse transcribe the RNA into 5'RACE-ready cDNA. An Illumina MiSeq was used to sequence the full-length TCR alpha and beta libraries, which had been barcoded with multiplex adaptors. From the authors' description of their analysis: For each of nine subset-tissue groups, sequencing data from the five patients were pooled, and the groups were then compared using unsupervised clustering of TCR gene usage. The Morisita-Horn index was used to calculate repertoire similarity, with shared sequences weighted by how much each contributed to each repertoire. TCRdb reprocessed the public reads (quality trimming at Q25 with fastp, clone calling with MiXCR) and kept in-frame beta chains. Every distinct CDR3 protein forms one entry, paired with its most common genes and DNA. The V and J calls were not made by the authors but by TCRdb's processing. This sample gives under 6,500 distinct CDR3 sequences in total; around 31% of them show up just once. The ten top clones hold 5% to 6.5% of the sample.

Sequencing was carried out using naive CD4+ T cells sorted from a lymph node. The cell subset or site label, as the study defines it: naive CD4+ T cells, CD4+CD45RA+CD25-. This TCR came from a female donor with breast cancer. The sequence joins TRBV20-1 to TRBJ2-2, with a weak D call of TRBD2 (6 bases match). The nucleotide sequence is TGCAGTGCTAAGGTGCAGCTAGCGACAAACACCGGGGAGCTGTTTTTT. This is translated as CSAKVQLATNTGELFF.